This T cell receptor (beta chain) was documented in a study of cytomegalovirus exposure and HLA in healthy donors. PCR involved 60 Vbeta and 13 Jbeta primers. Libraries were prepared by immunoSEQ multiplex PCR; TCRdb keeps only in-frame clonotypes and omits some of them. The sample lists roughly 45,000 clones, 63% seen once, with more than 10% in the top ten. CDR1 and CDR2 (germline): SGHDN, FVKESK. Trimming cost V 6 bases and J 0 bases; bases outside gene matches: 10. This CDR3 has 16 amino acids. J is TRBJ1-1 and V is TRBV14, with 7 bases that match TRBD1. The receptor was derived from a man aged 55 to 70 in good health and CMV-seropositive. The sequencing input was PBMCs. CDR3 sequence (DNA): TGTGCCAGCAGGGAGGGGGCAGGCCGTATGAACACTGAAGCTTTCTTT. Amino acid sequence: CASREGAGRMNTEAFF.